The rows below give T cell receptor beta chains drawn from one sample of a study of T cell responses to AZD1222 COVID-19 vaccine. TCRdb's table, derived via immunoSEQ multiplex PCR, lists solely in-frame clones and lacks some. The sample lists around 100,000 clones, 88% occurring once. The sample was peripheral blood, taken on day 0 of AZD1222 vaccination. These TCRs come from an adult in good health. Both conserved end residues are part of each CDR3. The order of the fields is CDR3 protein, D gene, J gene, V gene. A D gene is named only where the DNA matches it firmly.

CDR3 protein: CASSVVWGRRETQYF
D gene: -
J gene: TRBJ2-5
V gene: TRBV9

CDR3 protein: CASSLPDSHATIYF
D gene: -
J gene: TRBJ1-3
V gene: TRBV5-6

CDR3 protein: CASSLTGSSGETQYF
D gene: TRBD2
J gene: TRBJ2-5
V gene: TRBV7-3

CDR3 protein: CASSPQSGPYEQYF
D gene: -
J gene: TRBJ2-7
V gene: TRBV19

CDR3 protein: CASSSHTYEQYF
D gene: -
J gene: TRBJ2-7
V gene: TRBV12-3/TRBV12-4

CDR3 protein: CASTTALPGELFF
D gene: -
J gene: TRBJ2-2
V gene: TRBV27

CDR3 protein: CASSAMTAWNTEAFF
D gene: -
J gene: TRBJ1-1
V gene: TRBV9

CDR3 protein: CASSQDSGGRSDEQFF
D gene: -
J gene: TRBJ2-1
V gene: TRBV3-1/TRBV3-2

CDR3 protein: CASSLLGQALHSGANVLTF
D gene: -
J gene: TRBJ2-6
V gene: TRBV19

CDR3 protein: CASSQQRRDPLGNEQFF
D gene: -
J gene: TRBJ2-1
V gene: TRBV19

CDR3 protein: CASSLLQGVRTDTQYF
D gene: -
J gene: TRBJ2-3
V gene: TRBV7-9

CDR3 protein: CASSYSSTPGYEQYF
D gene: -
J gene: TRBJ2-7
V gene: TRBV6-5

CDR3 protein: CASSEGDESSYNEQFF
D gene: -
J gene: TRBJ2-1
V gene: TRBV2

CDR3 protein: CASSERLQGNTEAFF
D gene: -
J gene: TRBJ1-1
V gene: TRBV2

CDR3 protein: CASSPGLMNEQFF
D gene: -
J gene: TRBJ2-1
V gene: TRBV18

CDR3 protein: CASSEGGAGIYEQYF
D gene: -
J gene: TRBJ2-7
V gene: TRBV2

CDR3 protein: CASSLSWDRGYEQYF
D gene: TRBD1
J gene: TRBJ2-7
V gene: TRBV18

CDR3 protein: CAISESPQATGGYTF
D gene: -
J gene: TRBJ1-2
V gene: TRBV10-3

CDR3 protein: CASSLGQGRSEQYF
D gene: TRBD1
J gene: TRBJ2-7
V gene: TRBV7-9

CDR3 protein: CASETSGSDEQFF
D gene: TRBD2
J gene: TRBJ2-1
V gene: TRBV3-1/TRBV3-2

CDR3 protein: CASSPPSTDTQYF
D gene: -
J gene: TRBJ2-3
V gene: TRBV4-1

CDR3 protein: CASSLSSGRARETQYF
D gene: TRBD2
J gene: TRBJ2-5
V gene: TRBV27

CDR3 protein: CASSRGAQPYEQYF
D gene: -
J gene: TRBJ2-7
V gene: TRBV7-9